These T cell receptor beta chains were read from a single sample in a study of CD8 T cells in ankylosing spondylitis. A single record per CDR3 protein comes from TCRdb applying MiXCR to the 5' RACE reads. The repertoire includes approximately 400,000 distinct CDR3 sequences, under 20% of them detected once, and just over 1% sits in the top ten. The sequenced sample was blood, either unsorted or a sorted T cell fraction (not recorded which). Source of these receptors: a male donor with ankylosing spondylitis. CDR3s include the opening cysteine and the closing phenylalanine or tryptophan. Each record gives: V gene, CDR3 length, J gene, D gene, clone size, CDR3 protein, CDR3 DNA. A D gene is named only where the DNA matches it firmly. Some rows have no size entry. The others give once, few or many, or a class for an expanded clone.

v_call: TRBV4-1; cdr3_length: 17; j_call: TRBJ2-3; d_call: NA; clone_size: few; cdr3_aa: CASSQGPRGTPTDTQYF; cdr3_nt: TGCGCCAGCAGCCAAGGCCCCCGGGGGACCCCCACAGATACGCAGTATTTT
v_call: TRBV15; cdr3_length: 17; j_call: TRBJ2-1; d_call: TRBD2; clone_size: few; cdr3_aa: CATSRERAGASYNEQFF; cdr3_nt: TGTGCCACCAGCAGAGAAAGAGCGGGGGCCTCATACAATGAGCAGTTCTTC
v_call: TRBV6-1; cdr3_length: 18; j_call: TRBJ1-1; d_call: TRBD1; clone_size: NA; cdr3_aa: CASRIPSQGRGLGTEAFF; cdr3_nt: TGTGCCAGCAGAATCCCTAGCCAGGGAAGGGGGCTTGGCACTGAAGCTTTCTTT
v_call: TRBV5-1; cdr3_length: 16; j_call: TRBJ1-1; d_call: NA; clone_size: few; cdr3_aa: CASSLDSGRRNAEAFF; cdr3_nt: TGCGCCAGCAGCTTGGACAGTGGTCGCCGTAACGCTGAAGCTTTCTTT
v_call: TRBV28; cdr3_length: 15; j_call: TRBJ1-1; d_call: TRBD1; clone_size: NA; cdr3_aa: CASSPFRPGGTEAFF; cdr3_nt: TGTGCCAGCAGTCCCTTCCGGCCAGGGGGCACTGAAGCTTTCTTT
v_call: TRBV20-1; cdr3_length: 16; j_call: TRBJ2-5; d_call: NA; clone_size: many; cdr3_aa: CSAPDYRRAGKETQYF; cdr3_nt: TGCAGTGCCCCAGACTATCGGCGGGCAGGCAAAGAGACCCAGTACTTC
v_call: TRBV24-1; cdr3_length: 16; j_call: TRBJ2-5; d_call: TRBD1; clone_size: few; cdr3_aa: CATRPEARGSQETQYF; cdr3_nt: TGTGCCACCAGACCCGAAGCCAGGGGGAGTCAAGAGACCCAGTACTTC
v_call: TRBV11-1; cdr3_length: 15; j_call: TRBJ2-5; d_call: NA; clone_size: few; cdr3_aa: CASSLGIALQETQYF; cdr3_nt: TGTGCCAGCAGCTTAGGAATAGCGTTACAAGAGACCCAGTACTTC
v_call: TRBV9; cdr3_length: 18; j_call: TRBJ2-7; d_call: TRBD2; clone_size: few; cdr3_aa: CASSVVLAGGPGGYEQYF; cdr3_nt: TGTGCCAGCAGCGTAGTGCTAGCGGGAGGGCCTGGAGGGTACGAGCAGTACTTC
v_call: TRBV7-2; cdr3_length: 14; j_call: TRBJ2-5; d_call: NA; clone_size: few; cdr3_aa: CASSLGAGTETQYF; cdr3_nt: TGTGCCAGCAGCTTAGGGGCAGGGACCGAGACCCAGTACTTC
v_call: TRBV2; cdr3_length: 12; j_call: TRBJ1-2; d_call: NA; clone_size: NA; cdr3_aa: CASRPGAGGYTF; cdr3_nt: TGTGCCAGCAGACCCGGGGCGGGCGGCTACACCTTC
v_call: TRBV27; cdr3_length: 13; j_call: TRBJ2-7; d_call: NA; clone_size: NA; cdr3_aa: CASSPQPPREQYF; cdr3_nt: TGTGCCAGCAGTCCCCAGCCCCCTAGGGAGCAGTACTTC
v_call: TRBV15; cdr3_length: 13; j_call: TRBJ2-1; d_call: NA; clone_size: NA; cdr3_aa: CATSRDRPNEQFF; cdr3_nt: TGTGCCACCAGCAGAGATAGGCCGAATGAGCAGTTCTTC
v_call: TRBV7-7; cdr3_length: 13; j_call: TRBJ2-5; d_call: NA; clone_size: few; cdr3_aa: CASSLATRETQYF; cdr3_nt: TGTGCTAGCAGCTTAGCGACCCGAGAGACCCAGTACTTC
v_call: TRBV24-1; cdr3_length: 15; j_call: TRBJ2-1; d_call: NA; clone_size: NA; cdr3_aa: CATSDFRRGRNEQFF; cdr3_nt: TGTGCCACCAGTGATTTTCGGAGGGGGAGGAATGAGCAGTTCTTC
v_call: TRBV5-1; cdr3_length: 14; j_call: TRBJ1-2; d_call: NA; clone_size: many; cdr3_aa: CASSRSGSSYGYTF; cdr3_nt: TGCGCCAGCAGCAGGTCGGGGTCAAGCTATGGCTACACCTTC
v_call: TRBV28; cdr3_length: 15; j_call: TRBJ1-1; d_call: TRBD1; clone_size: NA; cdr3_aa: CASSPHQNRGSGAFF; cdr3_nt: TGTGCCAGCAGTCCGCACCAGAACAGGGGGTCAGGGGCTTTCTTT
v_call: TRBV7-3; cdr3_length: 16; j_call: TRBJ2-1; d_call: NA; clone_size: NA; cdr3_aa: CASSPYSTRAYNEQFF; cdr3_nt: TGTGCCAGCAGCCCATACAGTACTAGAGCGTACAATGAGCAGTTCTTC
v_call: TRBV5-1; cdr3_length: 15; j_call: TRBJ2-2; d_call: NA; clone_size: few; cdr3_aa: CASSSEGRNTGELFF; cdr3_nt: TGCGCCAGCAGCTCGGAAGGCAGGAACACCGGGGAGCTGTTTTTT
v_call: TRBV29-1; cdr3_length: 13; j_call: TRBJ1-1; d_call: NA; clone_size: few; cdr3_aa: CSVRVTMNTEAFF; cdr3_nt: TGCAGCGTGAGGGTCACTATGAACACTGAAGCTTTCTTT
v_call: TRBV19; cdr3_length: 15; j_call: TRBJ1-2; d_call: NA; clone_size: few; cdr3_aa: CASTSHPETNYGYTF; cdr3_nt: TGTGCCAGTACCTCGCACCCAGAAACTAACTATGGCTACACCTTC
v_call: TRBV9; cdr3_length: 14; j_call: TRBJ2-7; d_call: NA; clone_size: few; cdr3_aa: CASSVDGASYEQYF; cdr3_nt: TGTGCCAGCAGCGTAGACGGCGCATCCTACGAGCAGTACTTC
v_call: TRBV6-1; cdr3_length: 15; j_call: TRBJ2-7; d_call: TRBD1; clone_size: NA; cdr3_aa: CASPSSGTDFYEQYF; cdr3_nt: TGTGCCAGCCCCAGCTCCGGGACAGACTTTTACGAGCAGTACTTC
v_call: TRBV30; cdr3_length: 14; j_call: TRBJ2-5; d_call: NA; clone_size: NA; cdr3_aa: CAVNPKGPAETQYF; cdr3_nt: TGTGCCGTAAACCCAAAGGGCCCGGCGGAGACCCAGTACTTC
v_call: TRBV20-1; cdr3_length: 11; j_call: TRBJ1-1; d_call: NA; clone_size: few; cdr3_aa: CSGGDNTEAFF; cdr3_nt: TGCAGTGGGGGGGATAACACTGAAGCTTTCTTT
v_call: TRBV9; cdr3_length: 13; j_call: TRBJ1-1; d_call: NA; clone_size: many; cdr3_aa: CASSPALNTEAFF; cdr3_nt: TGTGCCAGCAGCCCCGCCCTGAACACTGAAGCTTTCTTT
v_call: TRBV9; cdr3_length: 15; j_call: TRBJ2-3; d_call: NA; clone_size: many; cdr3_aa: CASSEGGASTDTQYF; cdr3_nt: TGTGCCAGCAGCGAGGGCGGAGCTAGCACAGATACGCAGTATTTT
v_call: TRBV5-1; cdr3_length: 15; j_call: TRBJ2-7; d_call: TRBD2; clone_size: NA; cdr3_aa: CASSILVAGSYEQYF; cdr3_nt: TGCGCCAGCAGCATATTGGTAGCGGGGAGTTACGAGCAGTACTTC
v_call: TRBV20-1; cdr3_length: 14; j_call: TRBJ2-1; d_call: NA; clone_size: NA; cdr3_aa: CSAHTQTRYNEQFF; cdr3_nt: TGCAGTGCTCACACTCAAACTCGTTACAATGAGCAGTTCTTC